These 20 T cell receptor beta chains share one sample of origin, sequenced in a study of technical replicates of blood from a handful of donors. TCRdb's copy holds only in-frame clones and misses some; the assay was immunoSEQ multiplex PCR. The repertoire holds just under 45,000 clones, 96% seen once, with around 0.38% in the top ten. Sequencing was carried out using T cells isolated from PBMCs. These receptors were taken from a human donor in good health.

CDR3: CASSLQIAGGSNTQYF. The DNA for the CDR3 is TGTGCCAGCAGCTTACAAATAGCGGGAGGGTCAAATACGCAGTATTTT. V gene TRBV7-2 combines with J gene TRBJ2-3; TRBD2 agrees at 11 bases. The ends lost 2 bases at V and 7 bases at J; junction bases unmatched: 8. The germline V gene has CDR1 SGHTA and CDR2 FQGNSA. This CDR3 has 16 residues.

V is TRBV4-2 and J is TRBJ2-7; TRBD2 matches 9 bases. The length of the CDR3 is 19 residues. Germline values: CDR1 LGHNA, CDR2 YNFKEQ. J was trimmed by 3 bases and V by 0 bases; bases with no gene match: 15. DNA for the CDR3: TGTGCCAGCAGCCAAGACTACCAATGGGCTAGCGGGGCTTTCTACGAGCAGTACTTC. Encoded protein: CASSQDYQWASGAFYEQYF.

CDR3 region: CASSPVSFGGEQFF. CDR3 nucleotide sequence: TGTGCCAGCAGCCCCGTGAGTTTTGGCGGTGAGCAGTTCTTC. The chain couples TRBV6-1 to TRBJ2-1; no firm D call. CDR1 is MNHNS, CDR2 SASEGT, per germline. This CDR3 is 14 amino acids long. Trimming pared 6 bases from V and 9 bases from J, leaving 18 bases between.

The gene calls are TRBV28 and TRBJ2-7, with TRBD1 as a possible D gene (6 bases). Germline lookup yields CDR1 MDHEN and CDR2 SYDVKM. Trimming cost V 5 bases and J 5 bases, with 13 bases left between them. This CDR3 spans 13 amino acids. CDR3 sequence reads: CASSPFEGDEQYF. DNA of the CDR3: TGTGCCAGCAGTCCTTTCGAGGGGGACGAGCAGTACTTC.

The V gene is TRBV19, the J gene TRBJ1-2; no clear D gene. CDR1 and CDR2 (germline): LNHDA, SQIVND (reference sequence). V lost 3 bases, J lost 5 bases, and 4 bases lay in between. The CDR3 covers 11 residues. As DNA, the CDR3 is TGTGCCAGTAGTATTGAGTATGGCTACACCTTC. Translating gives CASSIEYGYTF.

V is TRBV7-8 and J is TRBJ2-7; D is unclear. CDR3 size: 14 residues. Trimming pared 2 bases from V and 3 bases from J, leaving 11 bases between. Germline CDR1 is SGHVS and CDR2 is FQNEAQ. The CDR3 region is CASSLLEADYEQYF. The DNA of the CDR3 is TGTGCCAGCAGCTTACTTGAGGCCGACTACGAGCAGTACTTC.

Only a few counts were recorded for this clone. The chain couples TRBV6-6 to TRBJ1-1, with D unresolved. The germline CDR1 and CDR2 sequences are MNHNY and SVGAGI (reference sequence). The V end lost 0 bases, the J end lost 7 bases, and 18 bases lay between the germline ends. The length of the CDR3 is 16 residues. CDR3 DNA sequence: TGTGCCAGCAGTTACTCTCCCAAGGGCCCCGGGAGTGAAGCTTTCTTT. As protein: CASSYSPKGPGSEAFF.

This clone is a singleton in its sample. V usage is TRBV9 and J usage is TRBJ2-7, with D possibly matching TRBD2 (6 bases). V lost 2 bases and J lost 5, with 11 bases in between. The CDR3 has 13 amino acids. The germline gives CDR1 SGDLS, CDR2 YYNGEE. This CDR3 reads CASSVGGKNEQYF. Here the CDR3 DNA reads TGTGCCAGCAGCGTCGGCGGGAAAAACGAGCAGTACTTC.

This chain connects TRBV4-2 to TRBJ2-5; D unresolved. The ends were cut back, 0 bases at V and 7 bases at J, with 12 bases in the middle. Germline CDR1 LGHNA, CDR2 YNFKEQ. This CDR3 spans 14 amino acids. In DNA form, the CDR3 reads TGTGCCAGCAGCCAAGAGGTCCCTAGTGGGACCCAGTACTTC. Residues: CASSQEVPSGTQYF.

The chain carries TRBV9 and TRBJ1-3; D may be TRBD1 (5 bases). Trimming removed 9 bases from V and 3 bases from J, with 16 bases in between. From germline, CDR1 is SGDLS and CDR2 YYNGEE. The CDR3 has 14 residues. CDR3: CANIQGRYGNTIYF. Written as DNA, the CDR3 is TGTGCCAATATTCAGGGTCGGTATGGAAACACCATATATTTT.

The chain uses TRBV28 and TRBJ2-7; 7 bases agree with TRBD1. V lost 11 bases to trimming and J lost 4 bases; unmatched junction nucleotides: 11. Per the germline V gene, CDR1 is MDHEN and CDR2 is SYDVKM. CDR3 length equals 13 residues. The CDR3 DNA reads as TGTGCCGGGTCAAGACAGGGTCCTTACGAGCAGTACTTC. It encodes CAGSRQGPYEQYF.

The chain carries TRBV6-5 and TRBJ1-5; D remains unclear. The CDR3 is 12 amino acids. Per the germline V gene, CDR1 is MNHEY and CDR2 is SVGAGI. With 8 bases removed from V and 1 base from J, the gap between germline ends came to 6 bases. The CDR3 region has the DNA TGTGCCAGCCAGGCAAGCAATCAGCCCCAGCATTTT. It specifies CASQASNQPQHF.

The V gene is TRBV28, the J gene TRBJ2-7, with 10 bases aligning to TRBD2. Germline V lookup: CDR1 MDHEN, CDR2 SYDVKM. Losses at the gene ends were 9 bases for V and 5 bases for J; bases not matched to a gene: 16. The CDR3 totals 16 residues. As DNA, the CDR3 is TGTGCCAGTCCCCCTAGCGGGAGCGAGTCCCCTAACGAGCAGTACTTC. As protein: CASPPSGSESPNEQYF.

V gene TRBV4-2 combines with J gene TRBJ1-1; no reliable D call. Germline CDR1 LGHNA, CDR2 YNFKEQ. V was trimmed by 0 bases and J by 2 bases, leaving 10 bases between them. This CDR3 region has 15 residues. The CDR3 coding sequence is TGTGCCAGCAGCCAAGATGCCGCTATAAACACTGAAGCTTTCTTT. It specifies CASSQDAAINTEAFF.

The V and J genes are TRBV5-1 and TRBJ2-7; TRBD2 is a possible D gene (5 bases). Looked up from germline, CDR1 is SGHRS and CDR2 is YFSETQ. The CDR3 is 15 amino acids. Trimming shortened V by 0 bases and J by 2 bases, and 12 bases separated the two germline ends. DNA for the CDR3: TGCGCCAGCAGCTTGGACCACCAGCGGCCCTACGAGCAGTACTTC. Protein product: CASSLDHQRPYEQYF.

This clone was found once. This sequence joins TRBV30 and TRBJ2-7, with 7 bases fitting TRBD2. The ends lost 0 bases at V and 7 bases at J; junction bases unmatched: 9. The CDR3 sequence is 14 residues long. Germline V gene sequence: CDR1 GTSNPN, CDR2 SVGIG (reference sequence). CDR3 in DNA: TGTGCCTGGAGTGTTATTGGACTGGGGGGGGAGCAGTACTTC. It encodes CAWSVIGLGGEQYF. The complete variable domain, with remaining parts taken from reference TRBV30 and TRBJ2-7, reads SQTIHQWPATLVQPVGSPLSLECTVEGTSNPNLYWYRQAAGRGLQLLFYSVGIGQISSEVPQNLSASRPQDRQFILSSKKLLLSDSGFYLCAWSVIGLGGEQYFGPGTRLTVT.

The V call is TRBV29-1, the J call TRBJ2-1; 7 bases are shared with TRBD2. The length of the CDR3 is 13 residues. After removal of 7 bases from V and 6 bases from J, the junction contained 9 bases not matched to a gene. Germline V gene data show CDR1 as SQVTM and CDR2 as ANQGSEA. Here the CDR3 DNA reads TGCAGCGCACTAGCGATCGGTGGCAATGAGCAGTTCTTC. This codes for CSALAIGGNEQFF.

The V and J genes are TRBV7-3 and TRBJ2-7; 9 bases map to TRBD1. The CDR3 runs to 13 residues. Germline CDR1 is SGHTA and CDR2 is FQGTGA. V lost 3 bases and J lost 5; bases outside the gene matches: 2. The CDR3 region is CASSLGQGDEQYF. The CDR3 DNA is TGTGCCAGCAGCTTGGGACAGGGCGACGAGCAGTACTTC.

The chain recombines TRBV6-1 with TRBJ2-7; 9 bases fit TRBD1. V lost 11 bases to trimming and J lost 9 bases; unmatched junction nucleotides: 17. Germline V lookup: CDR1 MNHNS, CDR2 SASEGT. This CDR3 contains 14 residues. CDR3 amino acids: CASHRGQGPLGQYF. The CDR3 region has the DNA TGTGCCTCCCACAGGGGACAGGGTCCTCTAGGGCAGTACTTC.

V and J are TRBV11-2 and TRBJ2-3, with 8 bases matching TRBD1. V was pared by 4 bases and J by 3 bases, with 12 bases of the junction left unmatched. This CDR3 is 17 amino acids long. Germline V lookup: CDR1 SGHAT, CDR2 FQNNGV. This chain's CDR3 is CASSSWGRGRSTDTQYF. The CDR3, as DNA: TGTGCCAGCAGCTCTTGGGGCAGGGGGCGAAGTACAGATACGCAGTATTTT.